A selection of T cell receptor beta chains follows, all from one sample in a study of cytomegalovirus exposure and HLA in healthy donors. Assay used: immunoSEQ multiplex PCR; TCRdb lists only in-frame clones, some missing. Among over 80,000 clones, roughly 60% were seen once, and the ten largest hold roughly 5.5%. The sample taken for sequencing was PBMCs. These receptors were taken from a boy between 5 and 17 years old in good health and CMV-seropositive. Both conserved end residues are part of each CDR3. Each record gives: J gene, clone size, CDR3 length, D gene, V gene, CDR3 protein, CDR3 DNA. The D gene is left open where the match is weak. Only some rows state a clone size, as once, few, many or a class for expanded clones.

J: TRBJ1-3
size: few
length: 14
D: NA
V: TRBV7-9
CDR3: CASSLQGSGNTIYF
DNA: TGTGCCAGCAGCCTCCAGGGCTCTGGAAACACCATATATTTT

J: TRBJ1-1
size: NA
length: 14
D: NA
V: TRBV9
CDR3: CASSLVGGATEAFF
DNA: TGTGCCAGCAGCCTAGTTGGGGGGGCCACTGAAGCTTTCTTT

J: TRBJ1-2
size: NA
length: 12
D: NA
V: TRBV6-1
CDR3: CASSERFYGYTF
DNA: TGTGCCAGCAGTGAACGGTTCTATGGCTACACCTTC

J: TRBJ1-5
size: NA
length: 16
D: NA
V: TRBV4-2
CDR3: CASSQDPTRSNQPQHF
DNA: TGTGCCAGCAGCCAAGATCCAACCCGGAGCAATCAGCCCCAGCATTTT

J: TRBJ2-2
size: few
length: 14
D: NA
V: TRBV6-6
CDR3: CASSLQGNTGELFF
DNA: TGTGCCAGCAGTCTACAGGGGAACACCGGGGAGCTGTTTTTT

J: TRBJ2-7
size: NA
length: 16
D: NA
V: TRBV11-2
CDR3: CASSPIKRESSYEQYF
DNA: TGTGCCAGCAGCCCGATAAAGAGGGAAAGCTCCTACGAGCAGTACTTC

J: TRBJ1-2
size: few
length: 13
D: NA
V: TRBV7-2
CDR3: CASSLSGRNGYTF
DNA: TGTGCCAGCAGTCTCTCGGGTCGTAATGGCTACACCTTC

J: TRBJ2-7
size: once
length: 13
D: NA
V: TRBV30
CDR3: CAFGTTFVGEQYF
DNA: TGTGCCTTCGGGACAACTTTCGTGGGCGAGCAGTACTTC

J: TRBJ1-5
size: NA
length: 15
D: TRBD1
V: TRBV25-1
CDR3: CASSGPGQGVQPQHF
DNA: TGTGCCAGCAGTGGGCCGGGACAGGGTGTTCAGCCCCAGCATTTT

J: TRBJ2-1
size: NA
length: 12
D: NA
V: TRBV19
CDR3: CASSYLSNEQFF
DNA: TGTGCCAGTAGTTATCTTTCCAATGAGCAGTTCTTC

J: TRBJ2-3
size: few
length: 18
D: TRBD1
V: TRBV4-1
CDR3: CASSPKDRTGEVTDTQYF
DNA: TGCGCCAGCAGCCCTAAAGACCGGACAGGGGAGGTAACAGATACGCAGTATTTT

J: TRBJ1-2
size: once
length: 14
D: NA
V: TRBV5-4
CDR3: CASSLTGTNYGYTF
DNA: TGTGCCAGCAGCTTGACAGGGACTAACTATGGCTACACCTTC

J: TRBJ2-5
size: NA
length: 14
D: NA
V: TRBV5-1
CDR3: CASSLYSLMETQYF
DNA: TGCGCCAGCAGCTTGTATAGTTTGATGGAGACCCAGTACTTC

J: TRBJ2-2
size: NA
length: 14
D: NA
V: TRBV6-6
CDR3: CASSYSGGIGELFF
DNA: TGTGCCAGCAGTTACTCGGGGGGAATCGGGGAGCTGTTTTTT

J: TRBJ1-2
size: once
length: 16
D: TRBD1
V: TRBV2
CDR3: CASSVSKFDRGRGYTF
DNA: TGTGCCAGCAGTGTCAGCAAATTCGACAGGGGGCGTGGCTACACCTTC

J: TRBJ1-4
size: once
length: 16
D: NA
V: TRBV15
CDR3: CATSRSKTGPNEKLFF
DNA: TGTGCCACCAGCAGATCCAAGACAGGCCCTAATGAAAAACTGTTTTTT